These 15 T cell receptor beta chains were all obtained from the same sample, sequenced in a study of early T cells in non-severe SARS-CoV-2 infection. TCRdb passed the 5' RACE reads through MiXCR, listing each CDR3 protein once. The sample contains around 53,000 distinct CDR3 sequences, 12% of which appear only once. The specimen comprised whole blood, sampled at baseline. These receptors all come from an adult who was a healthcare worker with PCR-confirmed SARS-CoV-2 infection or an uninfected control (not recorded which).

This clonotype was detected ten times or more. The chain joins TRBV29-1 to TRBJ2-5; no firm D call. CDR3 length: 12 residues. CDR1 and CDR2 from the germline V gene are SQVTM and ANQGSEA. Trimming pared 3 bases from V and 7 bases from J, leaving 12 bases between. The CDR3 DNA follows: TGCAGCGTTGACGACCCCGGCGTGACCCAGTACTTC. Translated, it gives CSVDDPGVTQYF.

This clonotype was recorded many times. The chain couples TRBV4-3 to TRBJ1-6, with TRBD1 matching 11 bases. The V gene end was trimmed by 2 bases and the J gene end by 9 bases; junction bases not matched to a gene: 6. This CDR3 contains 16 residues. Germline V gene data show CDR1 as LGHNA and CDR2 as YSLEER. For the CDR3, the DNA is TGCGCCAGCAGCCAATCGGACAGGGGGCACGGTTCACCCCTCCACTTT. This sequence encodes CASSQSDRGHGSPLHF.

The genes are TRBV7-2 and TRBJ2-1, with 11 positions matching TRBD2. CDR1 is SGHTA, CDR2 FQGNSA, per germline. V was pared by 2 bases and J by 9 bases, with 3 bases of the junction left unmatched. This CDR3 has 14 residues. CDR3 DNA: TGTGCCAGCAGCTTACGACTAGCGGGAAGTGAGCAGTTCTTC. This translates into CASSLRLAGSEQFF.

This clonotype showed up just a few times. V is TRBV5-1 and J is TRBJ2-7, with 8 bases lining up with TRBD1. The CDR3 runs to 15 residues. The J segment lost 5 bases and the V segment lost 4 bases, leaving 11 bases of the junction unmatched. Per the germline V gene, CDR1 is SGHRS and CDR2 is YFSETQ. CDR3 nucleotides: TGCGCCAGCAGCAGGGGACAGGATGGGTCTAACGAGCAGTACTTC. Encoded protein: CASSRGQDGSNEQYF.

The chain recombines TRBV6-5 with TRBJ1-3; no definite D call. The CDR3 is 18 amino acids. Germline CDR1 MNHEY, CDR2 SVGAGI. Trimming removed 0 bases at V and 4 bases at J, with 19 bases between. The CDR3 protein is CASSYSRISPAGGNTIYF. The CDR3 DNA sequence: TGTGCCAGCAGTTACTCGAGGATAAGTCCGGCGGGCGGAAACACCATATATTTT.

In this sample, this clonotype turned up a few times. The rearrangement uses TRBV7-6 and TRBJ2-3; TRBD1 or TRBD2 may be the D gene (5 bases each). Germline CDR1 is SGHVS and CDR2 is FNYEAQ. V dropped 2 bases and J dropped 3 bases, with 12 bases sitting between them. The CDR3 is 15 amino acids. CDR3 in amino acids: CASSLRGEITDTQYF. DNA for the CDR3: TGTGCCAGCAGCTTAAGGGGAGAGATTACAGATACGCAGTATTTT.

This clonotype has more than one count but fewer than ten. V is TRBV9 and J is TRBJ1-4; 8 positions agree with TRBD1. Germline assignment: CDR1 SGDLS and CDR2 YYNGEE. The ends lost 2 bases at V and 6 bases at J; junction bases unmatched: 6. The CDR3 is 15 amino acids. CDR3 nucleotide sequence: TGTGCCAGCAGCGTTAGGACAGGGCAAGATGAAAAACTGTTTTTT. Translating it yields CASSVRTGQDEKLFF.

This chain links TRBV28 with TRBJ2-7; D remains ambiguous. Looked up from germline, CDR1 is MDHEN and CDR2 is SYDVKM. With 1 base removed from V and 6 bases from J, the gap between germline ends came to 7 bases. CDR3 length: 12 residues. CDR3 DNA sequence: TGTGCCAGCAGTTTATTTGGTTTCGAGCAGTACTTC. It is translated as CASSLFGFEQYF.

The V and J genes are TRBV12-3 or TRBV12-4 and TRBJ2-7, with D tentatively TRBD1 or TRBD2 (5 bases each). The CDR3 spans 12 residues. V lost 8 bases and J lost 3, with 11 bases in between. CDR3 DNA: TGTGCCAGCGGGGGAGACGGCTACGAGCAGTACTTC. It codes for CASGGDGYEQYF.

This clonotype showed up just a few times. V and J are TRBV6-6 and TRBJ1-4; no firm D call. Germline-derived CDR1 and CDR2 are MNHNY and SVGAGI (reference sequence). V lost 8 bases and J lost 8, with 15 bases in between. There are 13 residues in the CDR3. CDR3 region: CASGRKASEKLFF. Here the CDR3 DNA reads TGTGCCAGCGGGAGAAAGGCGTCAGAAAAACTGTTTTTT.

This clonotype was observed a handful of times. The V and J genes are TRBV10-3 and TRBJ2-7; D is unresolved. V lost 0 bases to trimming and J lost 6 bases, with 6 bases between them. Germline CDR1 is ENHRY and CDR2 is SYGVKD. This CDR3 region has 12 residues. The CDR3 protein is CAISESNVEQYF. Here the CDR3 DNA reads TGTGCCATCAGTGAGTCGAATGTCGAGCAGTACTTC.

This clonotype has ten or more counts. The genes are TRBV28 and TRBJ2-7, with 16 bases fitting TRBD2. V shed 3 bases and J 1 base; nucleotides not matched to a gene: 6. Germline CDR1 and CDR2: MDHEN and SYDVKM. The CDR3 spans 18 residues. CDR3 in amino acids: CASSFRGLAGGFSYEQYF. The CDR3 DNA is TGTGCCAGCAGTTTTCGGGGACTAGCGGGAGGGTTTTCCTACGAGCAGTACTTC.

The chain combines TRBV7-3 with TRBJ1-6; TRBD1 matches at 7 bases. Looked up from germline, CDR1 is SGHTA and CDR2 is FQGTGA. Losses at the gene ends were 8 bases for V and 5 bases for J; bases not matched to a gene: 3. The CDR3 is made up of 13 amino acids. Written as DNA, the CDR3 is TGTGCCAGCGGACAGGCACATAATTCACCCCTCCACTTT. Its translation: CASGQAHNSPLHF.

V is TRBV4-3 and J is TRBJ1-1; possibly TRBD1 for D (6 bases). Trimming left V 0 bases short and J 0 bases short, with 17 bases between. This CDR3 has 18 amino acids. CDR1 and CDR2 (germline): LGHNA, YSLEER. The CDR3 nucleotides are TGCGCCAGCAGCCAAGACATGGGACATTATTTCATGAACACTGAAGCTTTCTTT. Its protein is CASSQDMGHYFMNTEAFF.

V gene TRBV20-1 combines with J gene TRBJ2-3, with 8 bases that match TRBD2. CDR3 size: 13 residues. In germline, CDR1 is DFQATT, CDR2 SNEGSKA (reference sequence). V was pared by 3 bases and J by 1 base, with 0 bases of the junction left unmatched. The chain's CDR3 is CSASGGGTDTQYF. The CDR3 DNA follows: TGCAGTGCTAGCGGGGGGGGCACAGATACGCAGTATTTT.